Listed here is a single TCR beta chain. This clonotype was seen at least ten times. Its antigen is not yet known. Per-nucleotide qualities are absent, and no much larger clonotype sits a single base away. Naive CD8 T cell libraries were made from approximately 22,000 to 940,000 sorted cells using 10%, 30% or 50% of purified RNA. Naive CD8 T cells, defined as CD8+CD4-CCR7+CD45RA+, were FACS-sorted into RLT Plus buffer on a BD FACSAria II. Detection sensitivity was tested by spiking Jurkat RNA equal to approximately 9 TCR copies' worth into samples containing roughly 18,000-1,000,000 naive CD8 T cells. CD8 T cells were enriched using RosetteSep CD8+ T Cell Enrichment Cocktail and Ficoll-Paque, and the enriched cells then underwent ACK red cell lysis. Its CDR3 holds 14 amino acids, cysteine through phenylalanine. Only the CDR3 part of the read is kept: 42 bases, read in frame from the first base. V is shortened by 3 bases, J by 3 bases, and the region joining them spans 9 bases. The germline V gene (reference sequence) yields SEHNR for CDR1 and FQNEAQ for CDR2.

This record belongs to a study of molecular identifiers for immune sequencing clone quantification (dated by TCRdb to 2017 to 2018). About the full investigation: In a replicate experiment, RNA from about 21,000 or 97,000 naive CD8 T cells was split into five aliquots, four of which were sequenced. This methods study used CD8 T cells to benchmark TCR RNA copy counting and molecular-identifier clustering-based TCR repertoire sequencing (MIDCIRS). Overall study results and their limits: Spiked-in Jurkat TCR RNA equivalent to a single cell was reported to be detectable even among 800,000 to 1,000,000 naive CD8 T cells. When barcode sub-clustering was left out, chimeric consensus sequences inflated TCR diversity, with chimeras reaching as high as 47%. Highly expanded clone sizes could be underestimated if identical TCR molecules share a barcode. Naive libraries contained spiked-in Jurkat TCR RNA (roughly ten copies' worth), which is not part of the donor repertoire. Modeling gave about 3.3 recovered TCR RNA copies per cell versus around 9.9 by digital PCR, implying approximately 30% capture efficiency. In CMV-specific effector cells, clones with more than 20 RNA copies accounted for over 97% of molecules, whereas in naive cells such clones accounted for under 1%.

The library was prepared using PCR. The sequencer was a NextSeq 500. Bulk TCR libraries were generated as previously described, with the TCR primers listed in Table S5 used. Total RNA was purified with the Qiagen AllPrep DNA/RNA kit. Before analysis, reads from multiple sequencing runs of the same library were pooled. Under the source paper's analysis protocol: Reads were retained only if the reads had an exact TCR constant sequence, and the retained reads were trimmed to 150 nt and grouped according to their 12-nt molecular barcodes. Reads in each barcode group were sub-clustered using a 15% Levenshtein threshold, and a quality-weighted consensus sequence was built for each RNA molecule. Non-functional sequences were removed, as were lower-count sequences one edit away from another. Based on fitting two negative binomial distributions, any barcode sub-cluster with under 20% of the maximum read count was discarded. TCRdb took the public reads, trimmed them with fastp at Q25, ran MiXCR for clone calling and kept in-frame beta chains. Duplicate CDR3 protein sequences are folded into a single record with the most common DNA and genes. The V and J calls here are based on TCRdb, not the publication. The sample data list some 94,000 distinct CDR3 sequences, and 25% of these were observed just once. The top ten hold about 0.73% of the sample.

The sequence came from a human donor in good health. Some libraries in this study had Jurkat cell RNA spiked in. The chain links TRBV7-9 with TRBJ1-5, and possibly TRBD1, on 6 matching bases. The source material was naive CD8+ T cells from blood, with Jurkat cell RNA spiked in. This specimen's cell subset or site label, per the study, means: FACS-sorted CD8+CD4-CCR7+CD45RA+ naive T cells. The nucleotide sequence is TGTGCCAGCAGCTTGGACAGCCTCAATCAGCCCCAGCATTTT. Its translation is CASSLDSLNQPQHF.